What follows is one TCR beta chain and its context. What it binds is not known. The CDR3 length is 15 residues. The J segment lost 2 bases and the V segment lost 2 bases, leaving 4 bases of the junction unmatched. Germline values: CDR1 SGHAT, CDR2 FQNNGV. This sample stems from a study of T cell responses to AZD1222 COVID-19 vaccine. General study points: With dominance at 160-218 and 743-854, vaccine-associated CD4 TCRs spanned spike. Clonal diversity may have been underestimated, and the donors were mostly white British, with more females than males. Targeting of unmutated variant regions was reportedly seen in nearly half of spike-specific TCRs.

Profiling relied on immunoSEQ multiplex PCR, and the TCRdb table lists in-frame clones only, not all of them. The table records 180,000 or so clones, roughly 92% of them present only once. Sequenced material: peripheral blood, taken 28 days after the second AZD1222 dose. V gene TRBV11-2 combines with J gene TRBJ2-3, with 7 bases matching TRBD2. This clonotype originated in an adult who received the AZD1222 COVID-19 vaccine. The CDR3 loop reads CASSLRAGATDTQYF. As DNA, the CDR3 is TGTGCCAGCAGCTTAAGGGCGGGAGCCACAGATACGCAGTATTTT.